This TCR beta chain was sequenced for a study of Graves' ophthalmopathy and Graves' hyperthyroidism. This clonotype was detected ten times or more. CDR3 length equals 15 residues. Germline V gene lookup returns CDR1 MNHNS and CDR2 SASEGT. Germline trimming cut 8 bases from V and 0 bases from J; bases unmatched to any gene: 8. Scientists amplified the TCR beta CDR3 regions from RNA transcripts. HTBI-primed RT-PCR formed the first round, and a multiplex PCR formed the second. TCRdb redid the calling of the multiplex PCR reads with MiXCR, one entry per CDR3 protein. The data contain 450,000 to 600,000 distinct CDR3 sequences, approximately 35% of them singletons.

The specimen was peripheral blood or thyroid tissue (not recorded which). The chain is built from TRBV6-1 and TRBJ1-1, with 8 bases aligning to TRBD1. This sequence originates from an adult man with Graves' hyperthyroidism. CDR3 DNA: TGTGCCAGCCAGGACAGGGCCCGTTTGAACACTGAAGCTTTCTTT. Protein product: CASQDRARLNTEAFF.